The clone carrying this TCR beta chain has more than one count but fewer than ten. Antigen unknown. Used for diagnoses were clinical symptoms, serum thyroxine and TRAb, thyroid ultrasound and orbital computed tomography. This entry is derived from a study of T cells in Graves' hyperthyroidism and ophthalmopathy. Overall study: Blood from the periphery was taken at initial diagnosis, before any treatment.

Overall study results and limits: Clonotypes that were expanded in thyroid above 0.001 mostly appeared in blood too. Ophthalmopathy was told apart from stable hyperthyroidism by a 13 V-J model.

It was RNA transcripts that yielded the amplified TCR beta CDR3 regions. Carried out on the TCR CDR3, a first-round RT-PCR used the HTBI primer set. TCRdb re-derived calls from the multiplex PCR reads in MiXCR, one entry per CDR3 protein. In the table there are fewer than 900,000 distinct CDR3 sequences, 16% of which are singletons. Germline CDR1 and CDR2: KGHDR and SFDVKD. V shed 9 bases and J shed 0 bases, with 8 bases lying between them. This CDR3 has 12 amino acids. The sequenced sample consisted of blood. This TCR was sampled from a man younger than 35 with Graves' hyperthyroidism. The rearrangement links TRBV24-1 to TRBJ2-7; no clear D. CDR3 DNA sequence: TGTGCCACCGAGAGCAGCTCCTACGAGCAGTACTTC. This translates into CATESSSYEQYF.